The 20 T cell receptor beta chains listed next were all sequenced from one sample in a study of a mutant IDH1 vaccine in newly diagnosed glioma. Their target antigens are unknown. The sample's time point: week 5, during vaccination. Topical imiquimod accompanied each vaccine dose, which consisted of 300 ug of mutant IDH1 20-mer peptide. Libraries were prepared by immunoSEQ multiplex PCR; TCRdb keeps only in-frame clonotypes and omits some of them. The sample has 45,000 to 65,000 clones, approximately 79% seen once. Here the sequenced sample was PBMCs, taken from a glioma patient whose treatment included an IDH1 peptide vaccine. Receptor source: a young woman with glioma. Some clones in this sample may be carry-over from other donors' samples.

The V gene is TRBV12-5, the J gene TRBJ2-1; D possibly corresponds to TRBD1 (5 bases). V was trimmed by 6 bases and J by 0 bases, leaving 18 bases between them. Germline CDR1 and CDR2: LGHNT and FRNRAP. The CDR3 is made up of 17 amino acids. CDR3 coding DNA: TGTGCTAGTGGCAGGAAGCTGACAGCTAGCTCCTACAATGAGCAGTTCTTC. Protein product: CASGRKLTASSYNEQFF.

V gene TRBV11-3 combines with J gene TRBJ2-5, with 7 bases matching TRBD2. The V and J ends lost 1 base and 2 bases, in that order; junction bases with no gene match: 7. In germline, CDR1 is SGHNT, CDR2 YENEEA. The CDR3 contains 16 residues. The CDR3 coding sequence is TGTGCCAGCAGCTTAGCCCCCCTAGCGGCTCAAGAGACCCAGTACTTC. This sequence encodes CASSLAPLAAQETQYF.

This clone was seen a single time. The chain has TRBV4-2 and TRBJ2-1; 7 positions agree with TRBD2. V lost 1 base, J lost 7 bases, and 10 bases stayed unmatched. Germline values: CDR1 LGHNA, CDR2 YNFKEQ. The CDR3 is made up of 16 amino acids. The CDR3 nucleotides read TGTGCCAGCAGCCAAGTTCTGGGTAATAGCGGGAATGAGCAGTTCTTC. Translation: CASSQVLGNSGNEQFF.

The CDR3 protein is CASSLVAGEGNEQFF. CDR3 coding DNA: TGTGCCAGCAGCTTAGTAGCGGGAGAGGGCAATGAGCAGTTCTTC. The chain couples TRBV7-2 to TRBJ2-1; 9 positions match TRBD2. This CDR3 spans 15 amino acids. J was trimmed by 6 bases and V by 1 base; bases with no gene match: 4. Germline-derived CDR1 and CDR2 are SGHTA and FQGNSA.

This chain links TRBV4-1 with TRBJ2-7; D is unclear. Trimming removed 3 bases at V and 3 bases at J, with 12 bases between. CDR1 is MGHRA and CDR2 is YSYEKL in the germline V gene. The CDR3 loop spans 14 amino acids. The CDR3 DNA reads as TGCGCCAGCAGCCAGCTTAAAGCAGGCTACGAGCAGTACTTC. It is translated as CASSQLKAGYEQYF.

This clone was seen a handful of times. The V gene is TRBV30, the J gene TRBJ2-3; D may be TRBD1 or TRBD2 (6 bases each). The V gene lost 0 bases and the J gene lost 4 bases, with 14 bases spanning the gap. CDR3 length: 15 residues. The germline V gene encodes CDR1 GTSNPN and CDR2 SVGIG (reference sequence). Written as DNA, the CDR3 is TGTGCCTGGAGTGTACCAGTGAGGGGGGCAGATACGCAGTATTTT. Encoded protein: CAWSVPVRGADTQYF.

The rearrangement joins TRBV10-2 to TRBJ2-7, with TRBD2 identical over 9 bases. Looked up from germline, CDR1 is WSHSY and CDR2 is SAAADI. The CDR3 runs 15 residues. With V trimmed by 5 bases and J by 4 bases, 9 bases remained unmatched. The CDR3 sequence is CASSPLSGRSYEQYF. The CDR3 DNA reads TGCGCCAGCAGTCCCCTAAGCGGGAGGTCGTACGAGCAGTACTTC.

This sequence joins TRBV5-1 and TRBJ1-2; D unresolved. The CDR3 covers 14 residues. The V gene's germline CDR1 is SGHRS and CDR2 YFSETQ. Trimming left V 4 bases short and J 0 bases short, with 10 bases between. This chain's CDR3 is CASSVYTANYGYTF. CDR3 sequence (DNA): TGCGCCAGCAGCGTATACACTGCTAACTATGGCTACACCTTC.

The chain uses TRBV7-2 and TRBJ1-1, with a tentative D call TRBD1 (6 bases). The CDR3 contains 13 residues. CDR1 SGHTA and CDR2 FQGNSA come from the germline V gene. The ends were cut back, 8 bases at V and 1 base at J, with 11 bases in the middle. CDR3 DNA: TGTGCCAGCTTCGACAGGTGGAACACTGAAGCTTTCTTT. As protein: CASFDRWNTEAFF.

This chain uses TRBV29-1 with TRBJ1-2; D not certain. Germline CDR1 is SQVTM and CDR2 is ANQGSEA. The CDR3 consists of 12 residues. Trimming took 6 bases from V and 1 from J, leaving 9 bases between them. In DNA, the CDR3 is TGCAGCGTGCGTGGGGATAACTATGGCTACACCTTC. Protein sequence: CSVRGDNYGYTF. Filled out from reference TRBV29-1 and TRBJ1-2, the complete variable domain reads SAVISQKPSRDICQRGTSLTIQCQVDSQVTMMFWYRQQPGQSLTLIATANQGSEATYESGFVIDKFPISRPNLTFSTLTVSNMSPEDSSIYLCSVRGDNYGYTFGSGTRLTVV.

The chain carries TRBV7-9 and TRBJ1-2, with 9 bases lining up with TRBD1. CDR1 and CDR2 from the germline V gene are SEHNR and FQNEAQ (reference sequence). The trim removed 1 base at V and 7 bases at J, leaving 4 bases unmatched. There are 14 residues in the CDR3. The CDR3 reads CASSLEQGAGGYTF. DNA of the CDR3: TGTGCCAGCAGCTTAGAACAGGGGGCTGGTGGCTACACCTTC.

V and J are TRBV7-8 and TRBJ2-7; no reliable D call. The CDR3 is made up of 16 amino acids. Trimming left V 4 bases short and J 0 bases short, with 16 bases between. From germline, CDR1 is SGHVS and CDR2 FQNEAQ. The CDR3 nucleotides are TGTGCCAGCAGCTCCTCTACTGGATGGAGCTCCTACGAGCAGTACTTC. Translating gives CASSSSTGWSSYEQYF.

The chain has TRBV6-5 and TRBJ1-2; no clear D gene. Germline lookup yields CDR1 MNHEY and CDR2 SVGAGI. Trimming removed 5 bases from V and 8 bases from J, with 15 bases in between. This CDR3 is 13 amino acids long. The CDR3 bases are TGTGCCAGCAGTCCCGGTGGTTCGGGCGGCTACACCTTC. Its protein product is CASSPGGSGGYTF.

The gene calls are TRBV7-2 and TRBJ2-7; tentative D call: TRBD2 (5 bases). Trimming pared 5 bases from V and 4 bases from J, leaving 21 bases between. CDR1 and CDR2 from the germline V gene are SGHTA and FQGNSA. CDR3 length equals 16 residues. CDR3 nucleotides: TGTGCCAGCAGCCCCGGACTGCGAACAGCTCCATACGAGCAGTACTTC. Translated, it gives CASSPGLRTAPYEQYF.

The chain couples TRBV29-1 to TRBJ1-2, with a tentative D call TRBD1 (6 bases). The CDR3 is 12 amino acids. Per germline, CDR1 SQVTM and CDR2 ANQGSEA. With 5 bases removed from V and 6 bases from J, the gap between germline ends came to 13 bases. CDR3 coding DNA: TGCAGCGTTTATAGGGGGTCGGATGGCTACACCTTC. This encodes CSVYRGSDGYTF.

The J gene is TRBJ2-6, the V gene TRBV30; either TRBD1 or TRBD2 may supply D (6 bases each). Trimming shortened V by 0 bases and J by 1 base, and 7 bases separated the two germline ends. Germline-derived CDR1 and CDR2 are GTSNPN and SVGIG (reference sequence). CDR3 length equals 15 residues. The chain's CDR3 is CAWSVGGSGANVLTF. DNA for the CDR3: TGTGCCTGGAGTGTAGGGGGGTCTGGGGCCAACGTCCTGACTTTC. Combining the CDR3 with reference TRBV30 and TRBJ2-6 gives the whole variable domain SQTIHQWPATLVQPVGSPLSLECTVEGTSNPNLYWYRQAAGRGLQLLFYSVGIGQISSEVPQNLSASRPQDRQFILSSKKLLLSDSGFYLCAWSVGGSGANVLTFGAGSRLTVL.

This clone has just one count. The rearrangement links TRBV5-1 to TRBJ2-3, with 11 bases lining up with TRBD2. V lost 5 bases, J lost 0 bases, and 14 bases stayed unmatched. Germline assignment: CDR1 SGHRS and CDR2 YFSETQ. The CDR3 is 19 residues long. The CDR3 reads CASSPGLAGGSSSTDTQYF. CDR3 sequence (DNA): TGCGCCAGCAGTCCCGGGCTAGCGGGGGGTTCCAGTAGCACAGATACGCAGTATTTT.

This clone has just a few counts. The rearrangement joins TRBV7-3 to TRBJ1-1; D uncertain. Trimming pared 6 bases from V and 1 base from J, leaving 15 bases between. The germline CDR1 and CDR2 sequences are SGHTA and FQGTGA. The length of the CDR3 is 15 residues. DNA of the CDR3: TGTGCCAGCAGTTGTGTTGAGAGATCGAACACTGAAGCTTTCTTT. This gives the protein CASSCVERSNTEAFF.

This clone was seen only a few times. V usage is TRBV9 and J usage is TRBJ1-1; unclear D gene. Trimming removed 4 bases at V and 7 bases at J, with 2 bases between. This CDR3 is built from 9 residues. The V gene's germline CDR1 is SGDLS and CDR2 YYNGEE. DNA of the CDR3: TGTGCCAGCAGCCTTGAAGCTTTCTTT. This translates into CASSLEAFF.

V usage is TRBV29-1 and J usage is TRBJ2-1; D gene uncertain. Germline V gene lookup returns CDR1 SQVTM and CDR2 ANQGSEA. The ends were cut back, 2 bases at V and 6 bases at J, with 8 bases in the middle. The CDR3 runs to 12 residues. For the CDR3, the DNA is TGCAGCGTTGAATACGGAGCCAATGAGCAGTTCTTC. Translation: CSVEYGANEQFF.